One sample yielded the 13 T cell receptor beta chains listed below, sequenced in a study of cytomegalovirus exposure and HLA in healthy donors. PCR employed 60 Vbeta and 13 Jbeta primers. The assay was immunoSEQ multiplex PCR, and TCRdb's table has in-frame clones only and misses some. The profile shows 100,000 to 120,000 clones, 9.5% to 15% of them singletons. Sample: PBMCs. The receptors derive from a man aged 35 to 55 in good health and CMV-seropositive.

This clone was picked up a small number of times. At one of its ends the junction is not consistent with the germline gene, which may arise from a read error. The chain combines TRBV23-1 with TRBJ1-5, with 8 bases that match TRBD1. TRBV23-1 carries the ORF label, with uncertain function. The CDR3 covers 15 residues. The CDR3 loop reads CASSSDRGSSQPQHF. CDR3 coding DNA: TGCGCCAGCAGTTCTGACAGGGGTAGCAGTCAGCCCCAGCATTTT.

The rearrangement links TRBV5-4 to TRBJ2-3; D is perhaps TRBD2 (6 bases). The V end lost 4 bases, the J end lost 7 bases, and 19 bases lay between the germline ends. This CDR3 contains 15 residues. Germline V gene sequence: CDR1 SGHNT, CDR2 YYREEE (reference sequence). The chain's CDR3 is CASSRRGGIDYTQYF. CDR3 DNA: TGTGCCAGCAGCCGGCGGGGAGGAATCGACTATACGCAGTATTTT.

V usage is TRBV15 and J usage is TRBJ2-7, with a weak D call TRBD1 (6 bases). This CDR3 region has 14 residues. V was cut by 1 base and J by 1 base, with 8 bases left in between. Germline V gene data show CDR1 as LNHNV and CDR2 as YYDKDF (reference sequence). This CDR3 is CATSRVGGSYEQYF. DNA of the CDR3: TGTGCCACCAGCAGAGTAGGGGGATCCTACGAGCAGTACTTC.

This clone was counted only a few times. This sequence joins TRBV5-6 and TRBJ2-3, with D maybe TRBD1 (6 bases). V was trimmed by 9 bases and J by 2 bases, leaving 13 bases between them. Germline CDR1 and CDR2: SGHDT and YYEEEE. The CDR3 extends over 13 amino acids. The CDR3 sequence: CATLDRTTDTQYF. In DNA form, the CDR3 reads TGTGCCACCCTAGACAGGACCACAGATACGCAGTATTTT.

This clone was seen a few times. This chain uses TRBV7-2 with TRBJ1-1, with TRBD1 identical over 8 bases. Germline V gene data show CDR1 as SGHTA and CDR2 as FQGNSA. The CDR3 length is 13 residues. After removal of 5 bases from V and 3 bases from J, the junction contained 2 bases not matched to a gene. CDR3 DNA: TGTGCCAGCAGCCTACAGGGGGACACTGAAGCTTTCTTT. Residues: CASSLQGDTEAFF.

There are a few counts of this clone. The chain has TRBV5-1 and TRBJ2-5; TRBD1 aligns across 8 bases. This CDR3 contains 16 residues. Germline trimming cut 4 bases from V and 4 bases from J; bases unmatched to any gene: 12. Germline V lookup: CDR1 SGHRS, CDR2 YFSETQ. The CDR3 sequence: CASSRFGTGGRETQYF. The CDR3 nucleotides read TGCGCCAGCAGCCGCTTCGGAACAGGGGGTCGAGAGACCCAGTACTTC.

This clone was observed a handful of times. The chain links TRBV6-1 to TRBJ2-1, with 9 positions matching TRBD2. Germline V CDR1 and CDR2: MNHNS, SASEGT. The CDR3 covers 15 residues. After removal of 7 bases from V and 12 bases from J, the junction contained 16 bases not matched to a gene. CDR3 sequence (DNA): TGTGCCAGCAAGGTTTCGCTAGCGGGATTCTTTGGGCAGTTCTTC. As protein: CASKVSLAGFFGQFF.

This clone was found a few times. J is TRBJ2-3 and V is TRBV7-3, with 9 bases lining up with TRBD2. Germline V CDR1 and CDR2: SGHTA, FQGTGA. Trimming at V came to 5 bases and at J to 6 bases, leaving 6 bases not matched to a gene. The CDR3 has 14 amino acids. The chain's CDR3 is CASSHGTSRDTQYF. CDR3 coding DNA: TGTGCCAGCAGCCACGGGACTAGCAGGGATACGCAGTATTTT.

The CDR3 DNA reads TGTGCCAGCAGTTCTTCTAGCGGGAGGTCCCCCTACGAGCAGTACTTC. Amino acids: CASSSSSGRSPYEQYF. The genes are TRBV6-6 and TRBJ2-7; 11 bases agree with TRBD2. CDR1 is MNHNY, CDR2 SVGAGI, per germline (reference sequence). The CDR3 extends over 16 amino acids. V shed 4 bases and J 2 bases; nucleotides not matched to a gene: 7.

The gene calls are TRBV5-4 and TRBJ1-3; TRBD1 matches at 8 bases. The CDR3 contains 15 residues. Germline CDR1 reads SGHNT; CDR2 reads YYREEE (reference sequence). The trim removed 2 bases at V and 3 bases at J, leaving 4 bases unmatched. This chain's CDR3 is CASSFQGAIGNTIYF. CDR3 nucleotide sequence: TGTGCCAGCAGCTTCCAGGGGGCCATTGGAAACACCATATATTTT.

The chain carries TRBV12-5 and TRBJ2-7; 9 bases align to TRBD2. V dropped 0 bases and J dropped 0; count of bases not matched to a gene: 3. This CDR3 region has 16 residues. Germline CDR1 reads LGHNT; CDR2 reads FRNRAP. The CDR3 protein is CASGLVLSGSSYEQYF. Written as DNA, the CDR3 is TGTGCTAGTGGTTTGGTACTTAGCGGGAGCTCCTACGAGCAGTACTTC.

The chain recombines TRBV5-8 with TRBJ1-2; D gene ambiguous. The germline V gene encodes CDR1 SGHTS and CDR2 YDEGEE. The CDR3 runs 16 residues. V dropped 0 bases and J dropped 0 bases, with 12 bases sitting between them. CDR3 amino acids: CASSLVGSEANYGYTF. Here the CDR3 DNA reads TGTGCCAGCAGCTTGGTAGGCAGCGAAGCTAACTATGGCTACACCTTC.

The chain couples TRBV27 to TRBJ2-3; TRBD2 is a possible D gene (6 bases). CDR1 and CDR2 from the germline V gene are MNHEY and SMNVEV (reference sequence). The CDR3 runs to 16 residues. Trimming cost V 0 bases and J 0 bases, with 10 bases left between them. The CDR3: CASSLSSGVSTDTQYF. The CDR3 DNA follows: TGTGCCAGCAGTTTATCATCGGGGGTTAGCACAGATACGCAGTATTTT.